This is a list of T cell receptor beta chains from one sample in a study of blood T cell repertoires in COVID-19. Assay used: immunoSEQ multiplex PCR; TCRdb lists only in-frame clones, some missing. The sample consists of roughly 200,000 clones, around 86% of them appearing once. Sequencing was performed on PBMCs or T cells enriched from blood (not recorded which). All receptors derive from a woman aged 40 to 49 with acute COVID-19. The CDR3 runs from the conserved cysteine through the conserved F or W. The order of the fields is J gene, V gene, D gene, clone size, CDR3 protein, CDR3 DNA. The D gene is left open where the match is weak. Expanded clones are given a class, and other clones once, few, many or no size at all.

J: TRBJ1-2; V: TRBV12-3/TRBV12-4; D: NA; size: NA; CDR3: CASSLGAGNGYTF; DNA: TGTGCCAGCAGTTTAGGGGCAGGGAATGGCTACACCTTC
J: TRBJ1-6; V: TRBV3-1/TRBV3-2; D: NA; size: NA; CDR3: CASSQGPSYNSPLHF; DNA: TGTGCCAGCAGCCAGGGCCCCTCCTATAATTCACCCCTCCACTTT
J: TRBJ1-6; V: TRBV6-5; D: NA; size: NA; CDR3: CASSYVGVVNSPLHF; DNA: TGTGCCAGCAGTTATGTAGGGGTGGTTAATTCACCCCTCCACTTT
J: TRBJ1-2; V: TRBV5-8; D: NA; size: NA; CDR3: CASSLDPQGLGYTF; DNA: TGTGCCAGCAGCTTGGATCCCCAGGGTTTGGGCTACACCTTC
J: TRBJ1-1; V: TRBV6-5; D: NA; size: NA; CDR3: CASSREGPEAFF; DNA: TGTGCCAGCAGCAGGGAGGGTCCTGAAGCTTTCTTT
J: TRBJ2-5; V: TRBV24-1; D: TRBD1; size: NA; CDR3: CATSDFHRTGEETQYF; DNA: TGTGCCACCAGTGATTTCCACCGGACAGGGGAAGAGACCCAGTACTTC
J: TRBJ1-4; V: TRBV9; D: NA; size: NA; CDR3: CASSVGGTTNEKLFF; DNA: TGTGCCAGCAGCGTAGGAGGAACAACTAATGAAAAACTGTTTTTT
J: TRBJ1-2; V: TRBV2; D: NA; size: NA; CDR3: CASSREGSTGGYTF; DNA: TGTGCCAGCAGTCGAGAGGGATCAACGGGTGGCTACACCTTC
J: TRBJ2-2; V: TRBV7-6; D: TRBD1; size: NA; CDR3: CASSLGTGNTGELFF; DNA: TGTGCCAGCAGCTTGGGGACAGGGAACACCGGGGAGCTGTTTTTT
J: TRBJ2-7; V: TRBV5-6; D: NA; size: NA; CDR3: CASSSGHLAYEQYF; DNA: TGTGCCAGCAGCTCGGGACATCTAGCCTACGAGCAGTACTTC
J: TRBJ2-2; V: TRBV7-2; D: TRBD2; size: once; CDR3: CASSLSGDTGELFF; DNA: TGTGCCAGCAGCTTAAGCGGGGACACCGGGGAGCTGTTTTTT
J: TRBJ1-1; V: TRBV7-2; D: TRBD1; size: NA; CDR3: CASSLGQWGLEAFF; DNA: TGTGCCAGCAGCTTGGGACAGTGGGGTCTGGAAGCTTTCTTT
J: TRBJ1-5; V: TRBV30; D: NA; size: NA; CDR3: CAWSQGGDQPQHF; DNA: TGTGCCTGGAGTCAAGGGGGAGATCAGCCCCAGCATTTT
J: TRBJ1-1; V: TRBV7-9; D: NA; size: NA; CDR3: CASSPESKVNTEAFF; DNA: TGTGCCAGCAGCCCGGAGTCTAAGGTAAACACTGAAGCTTTCTTT
J: TRBJ1-3; V: TRBV9; D: NA; size: NA; CDR3: CASTAYSGNTIYF; DNA: TGTGCCAGCACCGCCTACTCTGGAAACACCATATATTTT
J: TRBJ1-2; V: TRBV2; D: NA; size: NA; CDR3: CASSDQGTLLEGYTF; DNA: TGTGCCAGCAGTGATCAGGGTACCCTCCTAGAGGGCTACACCTTC
J: TRBJ1-1; V: TRBV19; D: NA; size: NA; CDR3: CASSTPGRAGDTEAFF; DNA: TGTGCCAGTAGTACCCCCGGCAGGGCGGGGGACACTGAAGCTTTCTTT
J: TRBJ1-6; V: TRBV10-3; D: NA; size: NA; CDR3: CAISREERNSPLHF; DNA: TGTGCCATCAGCCGCGAGGAGAGAAATTCACCCCTCCACTTT
J: TRBJ1-4; V: TRBV20-1; D: NA; size: NA; CDR3: CSASRTVTNEKLFF; DNA: TGCAGTGCTAGTAGGACAGTCACTAATGAAAAACTGTTTTTT
J: TRBJ2-3; V: TRBV20-1; D: TRBD2; size: NA; CDR3: CSASQGLGLADTQYF; DNA: TGCAGTGCTAGTCAGGGACTAGGATTGGCAGATACGCAGTATTTT
J: TRBJ2-5; V: TRBV29-1; D: TRBD2; size: NA; CDR3: CSVQRGAGGQETQYF; DNA: TGCAGCGTTCAAAGGGGAGCGGGGGGACAAGAGACCCAGTACTTC
J: TRBJ2-7; V: TRBV18; D: NA; size: NA; CDR3: CASSPPSYEQYF; DNA: TGTGCCAGCTCACCCCCTTCCTACGAGCAGTACTTC
J: TRBJ1-2; V: TRBV5-4; D: TRBD1; size: NA; CDR3: CASSFGTGSYGYTF; DNA: TGTGCCAGCAGTTTCGGGACAGGGTCCTATGGCTACACCTTC
J: TRBJ2-6; V: TRBV7-9; D: TRBD1; size: few; CDR3: CASSEGQGSYSGANVLTF; DNA: TGTGCCAGCAGCGAAGGACAGGGATCATACTCTGGGGCCAACGTCCTGACTTTC
J: TRBJ1-2; V: TRBV5-1; D: NA; size: NA; CDR3: CASSPPLGVAYGYTF; DNA: TGCGCCAGCAGCCCTCCTCTCGGAGTAGCCTATGGCTACACCTTC
J: TRBJ1-2; V: TRBV6-5; D: TRBD1; size: NA; CDR3: CASSYYRGRRLLTF; DNA: TGTGCCAGCAGTTATTACAGGGGGCGCAGGCTCCTCACCTTC
J: TRBJ2-2; V: TRBV19; D: TRBD2; size: NA; CDR3: CASSQRGTSGGTGELFF; DNA: TGTGCCAGTAGCCAACGGGGGACTAGCGGGGGTACCGGGGAGCTGTTTTTT
J: TRBJ1-6; V: TRBV29-1; D: TRBD1; size: NA; CDR3: CSVSGTGGSPLHF; DNA: TGCAGCGTCTCCGGGACAGGGGGTTCACCCCTCCACTTT
J: TRBJ1-6; V: TRBV9; D: TRBD1; size: once; CDR3: CASSQSRDRALALHF; DNA: TGTGCCAGCAGTCAAAGTAGGGACAGGGCTTTGGCCCTCCACTTT
J: TRBJ1-5; V: TRBV6-5; D: NA; size: once; CDR3: CASSSDRTDQPQHF; DNA: TGTGCCAGCAGTTCCGACAGGACAGATCAGCCCCAGCATTTT
J: TRBJ2-2; V: TRBV19; D: TRBD2; size: NA; CDR3: CASIGLANAGELFF; DNA: TGTGCCAGTATCGGACTAGCGAACGCCGGGGAGCTGTTTTTT
J: TRBJ1-1; V: TRBV6-5; D: NA; size: NA; CDR3: CASSDLGGGSLVAFF; DNA: TGTGCCAGCAGCGACCTAGGGGGAGGGAGTCTTGTAGCTTTCTTT
J: TRBJ1-2; V: TRBV27; D: TRBD1; size: NA; CDR3: CASSLTRGIGYTF; DNA: TGTGCCAGCAGTTTAACCAGGGGGATTGGCTACACCTTC
J: TRBJ2-1; V: TRBV18; D: NA; size: NA; CDR3: CASSPRSAAYNEQFF; DNA: TGTGCCAGCTCACCCCGGTCAGCGGCCTACAATGAGCAGTTCTTC
J: TRBJ2-5; V: TRBV11-2; D: NA; size: NA; CDR3: CASSLYPGEETQYF; DNA: TGTGCCAGCAGCTTATACCCGGGAGAAGAGACCCAGTACTTC
J: TRBJ1-1; V: TRBV2; D: NA; size: NA; CDR3: CATRGWRTEAFF; DNA: TGTGCCACCCGGGGGTGGCGGACTGAAGCTTTCTTT
J: TRBJ1-2; V: TRBV7-9; D: TRBD1; size: NA; CDR3: CASSNLPGQGGGGYTF; DNA: TGTGCCAGCAGTAATTTACCGGGACAGGGCGGTGGGGGCTACACCTTC
J: TRBJ1-6; V: TRBV7-8; D: TRBD1; size: NA; CDR3: CASSFPPYRGFSSPLHF; DNA: TGTGCCAGCAGCTTTCCCCCGTACAGGGGGTTTAGTTCACCCCTCCACTTT
J: TRBJ1-3; V: TRBV7-9; D: TRBD1; size: NA; CDR3: CASSPPGQGNTIYF; DNA: TGTGCCAGCAGCCCCCCGGGACAGGGAAACACCATATATTTT